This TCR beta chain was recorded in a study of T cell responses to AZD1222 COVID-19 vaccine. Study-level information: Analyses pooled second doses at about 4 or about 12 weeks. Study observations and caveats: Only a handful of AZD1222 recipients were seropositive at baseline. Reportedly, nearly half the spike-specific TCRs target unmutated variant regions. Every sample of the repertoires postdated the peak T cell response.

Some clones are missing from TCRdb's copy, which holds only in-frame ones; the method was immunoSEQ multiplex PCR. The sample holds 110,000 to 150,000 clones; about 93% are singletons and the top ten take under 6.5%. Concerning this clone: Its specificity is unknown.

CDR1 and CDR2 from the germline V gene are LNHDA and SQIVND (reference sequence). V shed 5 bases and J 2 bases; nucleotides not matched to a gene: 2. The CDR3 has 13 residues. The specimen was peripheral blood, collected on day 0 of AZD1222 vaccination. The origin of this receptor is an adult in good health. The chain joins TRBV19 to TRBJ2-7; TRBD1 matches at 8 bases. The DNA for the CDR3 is TGTGCCAGTAGTGGGACAGGACCCTACGAGCAGTACTTC. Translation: CASSGTGPYEQYF.